The following is a T cell receptor (beta chain) sequence with its context. In the authors' methods: Nucleated cell counts were estimated from reference gene primer amplification. The protocol was immunoSEQ multiplex PCR, while the TCRdb copy is restricted to in-frame clones and leaves out a portion. V, J and clone size are those of that table, while D and trimming were read from the DNA. Of some 38,000 clones listed, approximately 90% were seen once; the top ten hold roughly 2.2%. Germline loops: CDR1 SEHNR, CDR2 FQNEAQ (reference sequence). V was cut by 8 bases and J by 4 bases, with 14 bases left in between. The CDR3 spans 13 residues. The data are from a study of blood T cell repertoires in COVID-19. Overall study: Samples came from the United States, Italy and Spain, spanning acute and convalescent COVID-19. T cells, B-cell-depleted T cells, or PBMCs supplied cDNA or gDNA.

The sequence came from a man aged 50-59 years with active COVID-19. Input material: peripheral blood. The gene calls are TRBV7-9 and TRBJ1-1, with D possibly matching TRBD1 (6 bases). The CDR3 here is CASAQGLGTEAFF. As DNA, the CDR3 is TGTGCCAGCGCTCAGGGGCTTGGCACTGAAGCTTTCTTT.